This T cell receptor beta chain was retrieved from a study of CD8 T cells in ankylosing spondylitis. Study-level findings and limits: Roughly 8 highly homologous variants made up a TCR beta motif, and this motif appeared characteristic of ankylosing spondylitis blood.

The CDR3 contains 14 residues. Germline CDR1 reads MNHNS; CDR2 reads SASEGT. Deletions cut 2 bases from V and 8 bases from J, with 15 bases between. Comments on this clonotype: Its antigen is undetermined.

TCR beta libraries were made by quantitative 5'-RACE with molecular barcodes. One entry per CDR3 protein, called by TCRdb with MiXCR from the 5' RACE reads. The sample has roughly 440,000 distinct CDR3 sequences, approximately 17% seen once. This TCR was sampled from a male donor with ankylosing spondylitis. This chain connects TRBV6-1 to TRBJ1-2; unclear D gene. Sequencing input: blood, either unsorted or a sorted T cell fraction (not recorded which). The chain's CDR3 is CASSEWIGSGGYTF. CDR3 nucleotides: TGTGCCAGCAGTGAATGGATAGGATCGGGCGGCTACACCTTC.